This T cell receptor beta chain originates from a study of spatial heterogeneity in lung cancer. One entry per CDR3 protein results from TCRdb running MiXCR on the 5' RACE reads. The table shows 55,000 to 70,000 distinct CDR3 sequences, with roughly 6.6% occurring only once. Stated time point: sample taken at primary tumor resection. The cohort: some 73 early-stage, untreated non-small cell lung cancer patients. Whole RNA, isolated from tumor, nontumor lung or frozen PBMC, was sequenced without prior sorting. The CDR3 covers 12 residues. V was cut by 4 bases and J by 4 bases, with 4 bases left in between. The germline V gene encodes CDR1 SEHNR and CDR2 FQNEAQ (reference sequence).

The receptor was isolated from a female donor with early-stage non-small cell lung cancer. The V and J genes are TRBV7-9 and TRBJ1-4; D is undetermined. Sample: PBMCs, taken at surgery. CDR3 region: CASSWVNEKLFF. The DNA for the CDR3 is TGTGCCAGCAGCTGGGTTAATGAAAAACTGTTTTTT.